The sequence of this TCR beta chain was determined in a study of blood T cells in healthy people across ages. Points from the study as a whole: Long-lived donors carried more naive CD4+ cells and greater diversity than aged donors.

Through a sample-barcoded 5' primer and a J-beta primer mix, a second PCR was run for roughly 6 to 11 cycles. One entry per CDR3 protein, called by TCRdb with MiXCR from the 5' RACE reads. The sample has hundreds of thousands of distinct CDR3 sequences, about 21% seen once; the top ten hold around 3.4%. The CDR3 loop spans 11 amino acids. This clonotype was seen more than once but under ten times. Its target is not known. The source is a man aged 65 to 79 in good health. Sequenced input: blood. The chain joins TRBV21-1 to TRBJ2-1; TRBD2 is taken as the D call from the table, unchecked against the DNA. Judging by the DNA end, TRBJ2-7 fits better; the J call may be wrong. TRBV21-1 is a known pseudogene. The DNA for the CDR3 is TGTGCCGGGGTCCGGGCCCACGAGCAGTACTTC. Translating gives CAGVRAHEQYF.